A selection of T cell receptor beta chains follows, all from one sample in a study of OX40 agonist ivuxolimab in advanced cancers. Method: immunoSEQ multiplex PCR; TCRdb's copy keeps in-frame clones and lacks some. Among about 47,000 clones, approximately 91% were seen once, and the ten largest hold about 8%. The sample in question was CD4+ or CD8+ T cells sorted from blood, obtained in a trial of the OX40 agonist ivuxolimab. The origin of the receptors is an adult with an advanced solid tumor such as melanoma, head and neck, liver or kidney cancer. Both conserved end residues are part of each CDR3. Fields, in order: D gene, V gene, clone size, CDR3 length, J gene, CDR3 protein, CDR3 DNA. D genes are given only for firm matches. Only part of the rows carry a size: once, few, many, or a class if the clone is expanded.

-	TRBV7-2	-	16	TRBJ2-5	CASSLGGSVRRETQYF	TGTGCCAGCAGCTTAGGTGGGAGCGTCCGGCGCGAGACCCAGTACTTC
TRBD1	TRBV2	-	16	TRBJ1-6	CASSDEWGQRNSPLHF	TGTGCCAGCAGTGATGAGTGGGGACAGAGGAATTCACCCCTCCACTTT
TRBD1	TRBV6-5	-	14	TRBJ2-7	CASSSYRGTYEQYF	TGTGCCAGCAGTTCTTACAGGGGGACCTACGAGCAGTACTTC
-	TRBV19	-	12	TRBJ1-1	CASSILNTEAFF	TGTGCCAGTAGTATCCTGAACACTGAAGCTTTCTTT
TRBD2	TRBV5-1	-	14	TRBJ2-3	CASSFSGRTDTQYF	TGCGCCAGCAGCTTTAGCGGGAGGACAGATACGCAGTATTTT
TRBD1	TRBV11-3	-	15	TRBJ2-2	CASSTRQGYTGELFF	TGTGCCAGCAGCACACGACAGGGGTACACCGGGGAGCTGTTTTTT
TRBD1	TRBV19	-	15	TRBJ2-7	CASRKTGQGSYEQYF	TGTGCCAGTAGGAAGACGGGACAGGGTTCCTACGAGCAGTACTTC
-	TRBV19	few	16	TRBJ1-5	CASMMGTSLSNQPQHF	TGTGCCAGTATGATGGGGACATCACTTAGCAATCAGCCCCAGCATTTT
-	TRBV10-3	-	16	TRBJ1-4	CAIKSGGAPTNEKLFF	TGTGCCATCAAGTCCGGGGGCGCCCCCACTAATGAAAAACTGTTTTTT
TRBD1	TRBV5-1	few	15	TRBJ2-7	CASSWRDRGQGEQYF	TGCGCCAGCAGCTGGAGAGACAGGGGGCAGGGGGAGCAGTACTTC
TRBD1	TRBV28	-	15	TRBJ2-1	CASSSPGQGYNEQFF	TGTGCCAGCAGTTCGCCGGGACAGGGCTACAATGAGCAGTTCTTC
TRBD2	TRBV5-1	-	20	TRBJ2-3	CASSFTGAGTSGRATDTQYF	TGCGCCAGCAGCTTTACAGGGGCCGGGACTAGCGGGAGGGCCACAGATACGCAGTATTTT
-	TRBV4-2	-	15	TRBJ1-6	CASSQDSSYNSPLHF	TGTGCCAGCAGCCAAGACAGCTCCTATAATTCACCCCTCCACTTT
-	TRBV19	-	14	TRBJ2-5	CASSIISGGETQYF	TGTGCCAGTAGTATTATTAGCGGAGGCGAGACCCAGTACTTC
-	TRBV4-3	-	15	TRBJ1-1	CASSQDTGRGTEAFF	TGCGCCAGCAGCCAAGATACGGGAAGGGGGACTGAAGCTTTCTTT
-	TRBV7-3	-	14	TRBJ1-1	CASSLQDGSTEAFF	TGTGCCAGCAGCTTACAAGACGGAAGCACTGAAGCTTTCTTT